Sequencing of this T cell receptor beta chain was carried out in a study of T cell responses to AZD1222 COVID-19 vaccine. Turning to the study itself: Researchers grouped second doses given at about 4 or about 12 weeks into one pool. Study-wide findings and caveats: Vaccine-associated CD4 TCRs spanned spike, dominant at 160-218 and 743-854. Every sample of the repertoires postdated the peak T cell response.

V lost 2 bases, J lost 5 bases, and 15 bases lay in between. This CDR3 is 15 amino acids long. Germline lookup yields CDR1 MNHEY and CDR2 SMNVEV (reference sequence). This clone occurred once. The antigen is unknown. Assay used: immunoSEQ multiplex PCR; TCRdb lists only in-frame clones, some missing. The sample lists roughly 130,000 clones; approximately 90% were seen once. The specimen was peripheral blood, collected on day 0 of AZD1222 vaccination. The clonotype comes from an adult in good health. The chain couples TRBV27 to TRBJ1-1, with D possibly matching TRBD1 (5 bases). The CDR3 DNA reads TGTGCCAGCAGTTTAATCGGGGCGCCGGGGACTGAAGCTTTCTTT. Translated: CASSLIGAPGTEAFF.